One sample yielded the 26 T cell receptor beta chains listed below, sequenced in a study of blood T cell repertoires in COVID-19. Generated by immunoSEQ multiplex PCR, the TCRdb table keeps only in-frame clones and is missing some. Of about 290,000 clones listed, 70% to 90% are singletons. Sequencing used peripheral blood. The receptor source for this set is a woman aged 45-65 years with active or convalescent COVID-19.

This clone was observed once. The genes are TRBV7-8 and TRBJ1-5; 7 bases map to TRBD1. Trimming took 5 bases from V and 5 from J; bases not matched to a gene: 12. The V gene's germline CDR1 is SGHVS and CDR2 FQNEAQ. This CDR3 spans 16 amino acids. The CDR3 region is CASSRRFDRDYQPQHF. CDR3 DNA: TGTGCCAGCAGCCGCCGATTCGACAGGGACTATCAGCCCCAGCATTTT.

The chain has TRBV5-1 and TRBJ2-7; maybe TRBD1 (5 bases). CDR1 is SGHRS, CDR2 YFSETQ, per germline. The CDR3 is made up of 14 amino acids. The V end lost 0 bases, the J end lost 4 bases, and 11 bases lay between the germline ends. In nucleotides, the CDR3 is TGCGCCAGCAGCTTGGAGCCAGGGTTGTACGAGCAGTACTTC. It yields the protein CASSLEPGLYEQYF.

This chain uses TRBV14 with TRBJ2-5, with D possibly TRBD2 on 6 matching bases. V lost 1 base, J lost 7 bases, and 10 bases lay in between. The CDR3 spans 13 residues. CDR1 is SGHDN, CDR2 FVKESK, per germline. The DNA of the CDR3 is TGTGCCAGCAGCCAAGGAGGCGGGATGACCCAGTACTTC. This encodes CASSQGGGMTQYF.

The CDR3 bases are TGTGCCAGCAGTGACTCGGGACGGACAGGGTCGGTCTATGGCTACACCTTC. As protein: CASSDSGRTGSVYGYTF. This sequence joins TRBV6-4 and TRBJ1-2; 8 nucleotides line up with TRBD1. CDR1 and CDR2 (germline): MRHNA, SNTAGT. J gave up 4 bases and V 0 bases, and 10 bases lay outside the gene matches. This CDR3 contains 17 residues.

This clone was observed once. This chain connects TRBV21-1 to TRBJ1-5; the DNA was not compared with TRBD1, the D call given in the table. TRBV21-1 is a pseudogene. The length of the CDR3 is 20 residues. The CDR3, as DNA: TGTGCCAGCAGCAAAGGCGGCTGGACAGGGAAGGGCGAGAGCAATCAGCCCCAGCATTTT. It yields the protein CASSKGGWTGKGESNQPQHF.

This chain joins TRBV28 and TRBJ2-1; tentatively, D is TRBD1 (6 bases). The CDR3 runs 14 residues. Germline CDR1 and CDR2: MDHEN and SYDVKM. V shed 7 bases and J shed 9 bases, with 19 bases lying between them. The CDR3 sequence: CASKQGAFVGEQFF. In DNA, the CDR3 is TGTGCCAGCAAACAGGGCGCGTTTGTCGGTGAGCAGTTCTTC. Together with reference TRBV28 and TRBJ2-1, the CDR3 gives the full variable domain: DVKVTQSSRYLVKRTGEKVFLECVQDMDHENMFWYRQDPGLGLRLIYFSYDVKMKEKGDIPEGYSVSREKKERFSLILESASTNQTSMYLCASKQGAFVGEQFFGPGTRLTVL.

This rearrangement joins TRBV19 to TRBJ1-1, with 7 positions matching TRBD1. V lost 5 bases, J lost 8 bases, and 5 bases stayed unmatched. The germline V gene encodes CDR1 LNHDA and CDR2 SQIVND (reference sequence). The CDR3 spans 12 residues. The CDR3 DNA reads TGTGCCAGTAGTTACAGGGGACAAGAAGCTTTCTTT. This codes for CASSYRGQEAFF.

The chain links TRBV7-2 to TRBJ1-2, with a weak D call TRBD1 (6 bases). The CDR3 length is 14 residues. The germline V gene has CDR1 SGHTA and CDR2 FQGNSA. Trimming took off 1 base at V and 4 bases at J, with 10 bases between the two ends. The chain's CDR3 is CASSLVTGIYGYTF. The CDR3 DNA is TGTGCCAGCAGCTTAGTCACAGGGATCTATGGCTACACCTTC.

The chain joins TRBV18 to TRBJ2-1; TRBD1 matches 8 bases. This CDR3 region has 12 residues. V was pared by 3 bases and J by 13 bases, with 5 bases of the junction left unmatched. Germline assignment: CDR1 KGHSH and CDR2 LQKENI. CDR3 region: CASSPRDRGQFF. The CDR3 DNA is TGTGCCAGCTCACCGCGCGACAGGGGACAGTTCTTC.

This clone was recorded a few times. The same CDR3 arises from other DNA sequences in this sample as well. This chain uses TRBV7-3 with TRBJ2-2; D is ambiguous. The germline gives CDR1 SGHTA, CDR2 FQGTGA. Between the trimmed V and J ends, which lost 4 bases and 3 bases, there was a span of 3 bases. CDR3 length: 12 amino acids. The CDR3 protein is CASSSDTGELFF. The DNA of the CDR3 is TGTGCCAGCAGCTCCGACACCGGGGAGCTGTTTTTT.

The chain carries TRBV14 and TRBJ2-1, with TRBD2 as a possible D gene (6 bases). This CDR3 comprises 14 residues. Germline assignment: CDR1 SGHDN and CDR2 FVKESK. The V gene lost 8 bases and the J gene lost 9 bases, with 20 bases spanning the gap. CDR3: CASAGTAGLPEQFF. The CDR3 coding sequence is TGTGCCAGCGCCGGGACTGCGGGACTCCCTGAGCAGTTCTTC.

This clone was found a few times. The chain recombines TRBV19 with TRBJ2-2; unclear D gene. Germline CDR1 and CDR2: LNHDA and SQIVND (reference sequence). Trimming stripped 3 bases from V and 1 base from J, with 6 bases between. This CDR3 has 14 amino acids. CDR3 sequence (DNA): TGTGCCAGTAGTATTACTGAGAACACCGGGGAGCTGTTTTTT. This encodes CASSITENTGELFF. Supplemented by reference TRBV19 and TRBJ2-2, the full variable domain reads DGGITQSPKYLFRKEGQNVTLSCEQNLNHDAMYWYRQDPGQGLRLIYYSQIVNDFQKGDIAEGYSVSREKKESFPLTVTSAQKNPTAFYLCASSITENTGELFFGEGSRLTVL.

This clone was recorded a few times. A much larger clone sits a single nucleotide away, making a read error possible. The chain uses TRBV30 and TRBJ1-1; unclear D gene. V was clipped by 1 base and J by 1 base, with 4 bases between them. The length of the CDR3 is 12 residues. The germline V gene has CDR1 GTSNPN and CDR2 SVGIG (reference sequence). Here the CDR3 reads CAWSDGNTEAFF. As DNA, the CDR3 is TGTGCCTGGAGTGACGGGAACACTGAAGCTTTCTTT.

The chain couples TRBV7-9 to TRBJ1-1; D is uncertain. The germline CDR1 and CDR2 sequences are SEHNR and FQNEAQ (reference sequence). The CDR3 sequence is 13 residues long. Trimming removed 1 base at V and 3 bases at J, with 6 bases between. For the CDR3, the DNA is TGTGCCAGCAGCTTAGATCCGGACACTGAAGCTTTCTTT. It is translated as CASSLDPDTEAFF.

The V call is TRBV28, the J call TRBJ1-1; D may be TRBD1 (6 bases). CDR1 is MDHEN, CDR2 SYDVKM, per germline. The CDR3 extends over 13 amino acids. Trimming removed 10 bases from V and 6 bases from J, with 18 bases in between. CDR3: CAMTPGDLSEAFF. The DNA for the CDR3 is TGTGCCATGACACCAGGGGATCTTTCTGAAGCTTTCTTT.

The chain uses TRBV7-9 and TRBJ1-1; TRBD1 is a possible D gene (5 bases). The CDR3 is 14 amino acids. V lost 4 bases to trimming and J lost 3 bases, with 12 bases between them. Germline CDR1 SEHNR, CDR2 FQNEAQ (reference sequence). Written as DNA, the CDR3 is TGTGCCAGCAGCTCTTGGACACGGGACACTGAAGCTTTCTTT. The encoded protein is CASSSWTRDTEAFF.

The chain employs TRBV18 and TRBJ2-7, with TRBD1 matching 8 bases. After removal of 4 bases from V and 2 bases from J, the junction contained 4 bases not matched to a gene. Per the germline V gene, CDR1 is KGHSH and CDR2 is LQKENI. This CDR3 has 14 residues. This chain's CDR3 is CASSHGQGTYEQYF. In DNA, the CDR3 is TGTGCCAGCTCACACGGACAGGGAACCTACGAGCAGTACTTC.

This rearrangement joins TRBV6-5 to TRBJ1-1; D uncertain. Germline lookup yields CDR1 MNHEY and CDR2 SVGAGI. The ends were cut back, 6 bases at V and 4 bases at J, with 15 bases in the middle. The CDR3 spans 14 residues. The CDR3 is CASRDLLIGTEAFF. The CDR3 DNA reads as TGTGCCAGCAGAGATCTGCTGATCGGCACTGAAGCTTTCTTT.

The gene calls are TRBV3-1 (or the pseudogene TRBV3-2) and TRBJ2-1; D perhaps matches TRBD2 (6 bases). The CDR3 spans 12 residues. Germline assignment: CDR1 LGHDT and CDR2 YNNKEL (reference sequence). Trimming cost V 4 bases and J 10 bases, with 11 bases left between them. The CDR3: CASSPLGGEQFF. CDR3 DNA sequence: TGTGCCAGCAGCCCCTTGGGGGGAGAGCAGTTCTTC.

The rearrangement uses TRBV10-1 and TRBJ2-3; TRBD1 is a possible D gene (5 bases). Deletions cut 0 bases from V and 1 base from J, with 8 bases between. The CDR3 spans 15 residues. Germline V gene sequence: CDR1 WNHNN, CDR2 SYGVQD (reference sequence). This CDR3 reads CASSESEGGTDTQYF. For the CDR3, the DNA is TGCGCCAGCAGTGAGTCGGAAGGGGGCACAGATACGCAGTATTTT.

The genes are TRBV2 and TRBJ1-2; a possible D gene is TRBD1 (6 bases). V lost 4 bases and J lost 5, with 8 bases in between. Germline V gene sequence: CDR1 SNHLY, CDR2 FYNNEI. CDR3 length: 12 residues. This CDR3 is CASSAGQYGYTF. As DNA, the CDR3 is TGTGCCAGCAGTGCAGGACAGTATGGCTACACCTTC.

About this clone itself: Other DNA sequences in the same sample also yield this CDR3. The chain uses TRBV11-2 and TRBJ1-4; 9 nucleotides agree with TRBD1. Trimming cost V 3 bases and J 8 bases; bases outside gene matches: 4. The CDR3 loop spans 14 amino acids. Germline CDR1 and CDR2: SGHAT and FQNNGV. The CDR3 coding sequence is TGTGCCAGCAGCTTCGGGACAGGGTTCGAAAAACTGTTTTTT. This codes for CASSFGTGFEKLFF. Full variable domain (missing parts from reference TRBV11-2 and TRBJ1-4): EAGVAQSPRYKIIEKRQSVAFWCNPISGHATLYWYQQILGQGPKLLIQFQNNGVVDDSQLPKDRFSAERLKGVDSTLKIQPAKLEDSAVYLCASSFGTGFEKLFFGSGTQLSVL.

The chain joins TRBV29-1 to TRBJ1-1; 8 bases line up with TRBD1. Germline CDR1 reads SQVTM; CDR2 reads ANQGSEA. V lost 7 bases, J lost 0 bases, and 4 bases stayed unmatched. The CDR3 is made up of 13 amino acids. CDR3 coding DNA: TGCAGCGCCAGGACAGGGATGAACACTGAAGCTTTCTTT. This codes for CSARTGMNTEAFF. The entire variable domain, with the rest obtained from reference TRBV29-1 and TRBJ1-1, is as follows: SAVISQKPSRDICQRGTSLTIQCQVDSQVTMMFWYRQQPGQSLTLIATANQGSEATYESGFVIDKFPISRPNLTFSTLTVSNMSPEDSSIYLCSARTGMNTEAFFGQGTRLTVV.

The rearrangement joins TRBV5-1 to TRBJ2-3, with 7 bases fitting TRBD2. Germline CDR1 reads SGHRS; CDR2 reads YFSETQ. This CDR3 has 18 amino acids. V dropped 3 bases and J dropped 2; count of bases not matched to a gene: 15. The CDR3 DNA sequence: TGCGCCAGCAGCTCCAGCCCCCTTCGGGACTACAACACAGATACGCAGTATTTT. Translating gives CASSSSPLRDYNTDTQYF. Combining the CDR3 with reference TRBV5-1 and TRBJ2-3 gives the whole variable domain KAGVTQTPRYLIKTRGQQVTLSCSPISGHRSVSWYQQTPGQGLQFLFEYFSETQRNKGNFPGRFSGRQFSNSRSEMNVSTLELGDSALYLCASSSSPLRDYNTDTQYFGPGTRLTVL.

V and J are TRBV6-2 or TRBV6-3 and TRBJ2-7, with 11 bases identical to TRBD2. With 0 bases clipped from V and 6 bases from J, the junction kept 10 bases outside the gene matches. Germline assignment: CDR1 MNHEY and CDR2 SVGEGT. This CDR3 comprises 17 residues. CDR3 nucleotides: TGTGCCAGCAGTTACTCGCTTCTAGCGGGAGGAGGCCGCGAGCAGTACTTC. This sequence encodes CASSYSLLAGGGREQYF.

The chain recombines TRBV6-5 with TRBJ1-4; 7 nucleotides agree with TRBD1. The trim removed 3 bases at V and 8 bases at J, leaving 12 bases unmatched. Germline V gene lookup returns CDR1 MNHEY and CDR2 SVGAGI. This CDR3 is 16 amino acids long. CDR3 nucleotide sequence: TGTGCCAGCAGTTATTCGACAGGGACGTCGAGAGAAAAACTGTTTTTT. This translates into CASSYSTGTSREKLFF.